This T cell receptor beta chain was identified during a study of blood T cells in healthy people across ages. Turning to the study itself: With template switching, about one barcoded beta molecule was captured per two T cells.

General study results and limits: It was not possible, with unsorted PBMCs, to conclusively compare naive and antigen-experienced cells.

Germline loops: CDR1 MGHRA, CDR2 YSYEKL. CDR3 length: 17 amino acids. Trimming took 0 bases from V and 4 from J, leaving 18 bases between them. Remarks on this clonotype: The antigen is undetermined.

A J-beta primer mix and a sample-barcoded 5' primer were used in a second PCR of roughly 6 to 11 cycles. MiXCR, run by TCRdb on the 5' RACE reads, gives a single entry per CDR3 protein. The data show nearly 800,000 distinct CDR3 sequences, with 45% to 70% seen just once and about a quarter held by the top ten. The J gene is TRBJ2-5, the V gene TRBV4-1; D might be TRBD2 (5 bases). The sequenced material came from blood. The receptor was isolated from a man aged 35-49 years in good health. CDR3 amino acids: CASSQDPSGASTETQYF. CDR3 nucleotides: TGCGCCAGCAGCCAAGATCCGAGCGGAGCCTCCACAGAGACCCAGTACTTC.